The 10 T cell receptor beta chains below were found in one sample sequenced in a study of T cells in Graves' hyperthyroidism and ophthalmopathy. Regions amplified from RNA transcripts were the TCR beta CDR3 regions. In the first-round RT-PCR of the TCR CDR3, the HTBI primer set was used. TCRdb passed the multiplex PCR reads through MiXCR, listing each CDR3 protein once. In the table there are 650,000 to 800,000 distinct CDR3 sequences, 45% of which are singletons. Source material: peripheral blood or thyroid tissue (not recorded which). The receptors stem from an adult man with Graves' disease, either hyperthyroidism or ophthalmopathy (not recorded which).

This clonotype was seen repeatedly, ten times or more. Germline is not matched at one junction end, which may reflect a read error. The chain employs TRBV7-8 and TRBJ2-7; tentative D call: TRBD1 (6 bases). The CDR3 length is 15 residues. Germline V gene lookup returns CDR1 SGHVS and CDR2 FQNEAQ. CDR3 nucleotides: TGTCCCAGCAGCTTAGTGTTCGGGCAGGGGCGGGAGCAGTACTTC. It specifies CPSSLVFGQGREQYF.

A few counts support this clonotype. V gene TRBV7-8 combines with J gene TRBJ2-5; 7 bases map to TRBD2. CDR3 size: 15 residues. Germline assignment: CDR1 SGHVS and CDR2 FQNEAQ. V trimming: 9 bases; J trimming: 5 bases; junction bases outside the gene matches: 15. This CDR3 reads CASSLREGFGETQYF. CDR3 nucleotides: TGTGCCAGTAGTCTCAGGGAGGGATTTGGCGAGACCCAGTACTTC.

The chain couples TRBV15 to TRBJ1-5, with no clear D. The CDR3 runs to 13 residues. Per the germline V gene, CDR1 is LNHNV and CDR2 is YYDKDF (reference sequence). V lost 1 base and J lost 14, with 15 bases in between. The CDR3 sequence: CATSRARGTYEHF. CDR3 coding DNA: TGTGCCACCAGCAGAGCGCGGGGAACCTACGAGCATTTT. Drawing the rest from reference TRBV15 and TRBJ1-5, the complete variable domain is DAMVIQNPRYQVTQFGKPVTLSCSQTLNHNVMYWYQQKSSQAPKLLFHYYDKDFNNEADTPDNFQSRRPNTSFCFLDIRSPGLGDTAMYLCATSRARGTYEHFGDGTRLSIL.

Concerning this clonotype: Relative to the germline gene, one junction end is altered; a read error may explain this. The chain links TRBV10-3 to TRBJ1-6, with 7 positions matching TRBD1. CDR1 is ENHRY, CDR2 SYGVKD, per germline. The CDR3 is 17 residues long. The chain's CDR3 is CASSGGDSSSYNSPLHF. The CDR3 DNA sequence: TGTGCCAGCAGTGGAGGGGACAGTAGCTCCTATAATTCACCCCTCCACTTT.

The rearrangement joins TRBV20-1 to TRBJ2-2; a weak D match, TRBD2 (6 bases). The V gene lost 1 base and the J gene lost 2 bases, with 11 bases spanning the gap. The CDR3 is 15 amino acids. Germline CDR1 and CDR2: DFQATT and SNEGSKA (reference sequence). The CDR3 coding sequence is TGCAGTGCTAGAGTAGGCGGGGCTAACACCGGGGAGCTGTTTTTT. It is translated as CSARVGGANTGELFF.

The rearrangement uses TRBV20-1 and TRBJ1-2; 8 bases align to TRBD1. The CDR3 sequence is 14 residues long. V shed 0 bases, J shed 4 bases, and the junction held 4 bases outside the gene matches. CDR1 and CDR2 from the germline V gene are DFQATT and SNEGSKA (reference sequence). The CDR3 sequence: CSARDRGLRYGYTF. CDR3 bases: TGCAGTGCTAGAGACAGGGGGCTACGCTATGGCTACACCTTC.

This clonotype showed up many times. The genes are TRBV7-8 and TRBJ2-2; D might be TRBD1 (6 bases). Germline lookup yields CDR1 SGHVS and CDR2 FQNEAQ. V shed 3 bases and J shed 5 bases, with 10 bases lying between them. This CDR3 comprises 14 residues. CDR3 region: CASSFGRGTGELFF. The CDR3 region has the DNA TGTGCCAGCAGCTTCGGTAGGGGGACCGGGGAGCTGTTTTTT.

The chain links TRBV19 to TRBJ1-1, with a tentative D call TRBD1 (6 bases). This CDR3 region has 13 residues. Trimming cost V 6 bases and J 7 bases, with 15 bases left between them. Germline CDR1 is LNHDA and CDR2 is SQIVND (reference sequence). CDR3 nucleotide sequence: TGTGCCAGTAGCAACGGGACACGGATTGAAGCTTTCTTT. Translated, it gives CASSNGTRIEAFF.

V usage is TRBV12-3 or TRBV12-4 and J usage is TRBJ1-2; D unclear. The length of the CDR3 is 13 residues. V lost 1 base, J lost 7 bases, and 10 bases lay in between. In DNA, the CDR3 is TGTGCCAGCAGTTTAGGGCCTTCAGGTGGCTACACCTTC. Translated, it gives CASSLGPSGGYTF.

This clonotype was counted only a few times. The chain combines TRBV4-2 with TRBJ1-2; D might be TRBD1 (5 bases). V lost 5 bases and J lost 6, with 16 bases in between. CDR3 size: 14 residues. Germline CDR1 and CDR2: LGHNA and YNFKEQ. DNA of the CDR3: TGTGCCAGCAGCTTAGATAGGGGAAAGAATGGCTACACCTTC. Translation gives CASSLDRGKNGYTF.